This TCR beta chain was identified during a study of human T cells and chemical hapten exposure. The germline V gene encodes CDR1 SQVTM and CDR2 ANQGSEA. Trimming took off 6 bases at V and 2 bases at J, with 14 bases between the two ends. The CDR3 is 13 amino acids. Study conclusions and caveats: Relative to control repertoires, expanded TCRs gave rise to significantly more large CDR3 similarity clusters.

On this clonotype: Its antigen is undetermined.

Time point denoted: patch test 1, 2 weeks after DPC sensitization. The treatment denotes: therapeutic diphenylcyclopropenone sensitization with weekly scalp DPC. TCRdb independently ran MiXCR on the RACE reads; one entry per CDR3 protein. In the table there are roughly 160,000 distinct CDR3 sequences, roughly 14% of which are singletons. J is TRBJ2-7 and V is TRBV29-1; either TRBD1 or TRBD2 may fit D (5 bases each). This TCR derives from a woman in her twenties or thirties with alopecia areata. Some clones in this sample may be carry-over from other donors' samples. The input for sequencing was whole blood, taken in connection with sensitization to the hapten diphenylcyclopropenone (DPC). The CDR3 region has the DNA TGCAGCGTGGCTTCGGGGCTAGCCTACGAGCAGTACTTC. Translated: CSVASGLAYEQYF.